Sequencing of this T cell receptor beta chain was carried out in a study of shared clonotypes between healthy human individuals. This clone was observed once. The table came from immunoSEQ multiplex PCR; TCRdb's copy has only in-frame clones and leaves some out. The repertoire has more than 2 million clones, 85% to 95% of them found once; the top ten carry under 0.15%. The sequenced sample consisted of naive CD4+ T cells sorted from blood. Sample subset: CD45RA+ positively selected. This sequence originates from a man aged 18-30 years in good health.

In DNA form, the CDR3 reads TGTGCCAGCAGCCAACCCATTCGGGACCTAAGCACAGATACGCAGTATTTT. Its translation: CASSQPIRDLSTDTQYF. This chain joins TRBV4-2 and TRBJ2-3; D tentatively reads TRBD1 or TRBD2 (5 bases each). CDR3 length equals 17 residues. V shed 2 bases and J shed 0 bases, with 15 bases lying between them. CDR1 is LGHNA, CDR2 YNFKEQ, per germline.